This TCR beta chain emerged from a study of human T cells and chemical hapten exposure. The wider study: DPC at 0.01% went onto the upper back in patch tests, read at 6 days. Study conclusions and caveats: Once DPC sensitization occurred, TCRs above 1 in 1000 frequency showed no change.

The library tagged individual cDNA molecules with unique molecular identifiers. TCRdb ran MiXCR on the RACE reads and lists one entry per CDR3 protein. The data contain 300,000 to 400,000 distinct CDR3 sequences, roughly 5.3% of them singletons. This CDR3 has 15 residues. The trim removed 0 bases at V and 2 bases at J, leaving 2 bases unmatched. Germline V gives CDR1 MNHNS, CDR2 SASEGT. Stated time point: pre-sensitization, week 0. Treatment denoted: therapeutic diphenylcyclopropenone sensitization with weekly scalp DPC. About this clonotype: Its antigen is unidentified. Possible read error: a much larger clone is one base away.

V usage is TRBV6-1 and J usage is TRBJ2-3, with TRBD1 identical over 7 bases. The sequencing here drew on whole blood, taken in connection with sensitization to the hapten diphenylcyclopropenone (DPC). The sequence was collected from a woman aged 50 to 65 with alopecia areata. Some clones in this sample may be carry-over from other donors' samples. The CDR3 nucleotides are TGTGCCAGCAGTGAAGCTACAGGGGTCACAGATACGCAGTATTTT. It translates to CASSEATGVTDTQYF.